This passage covers 10 T cell receptor beta chains from one sample sequenced in a study of T cell responses to AZD1222 COVID-19 vaccine. TCRdb keeps only in-frame clones here, not all; method: immunoSEQ multiplex PCR. This table has roughly 120,000 clones, about 90% appearing once. The specimen comprised peripheral blood, sampled on day 0 of AZD1222 vaccination. The receptor set was obtained from an adult in good health.

The V and J genes are TRBV9 and TRBJ1-5, with D perhaps TRBD1 (5 bases). Trimming removed 3 bases at V and 1 base at J, with 8 bases between. The CDR3 runs to 14 residues. From germline, CDR1 is SGDLS and CDR2 YYNGEE. CDR3 residues: CASSGGGSNQPQHF. The DNA of the CDR3 is TGTGCCAGCAGCGGCGGGGGAAGCAATCAGCCCCAGCATTTT.

The chain links TRBV30 to TRBJ1-6, with no clear D. Trimming stripped 5 bases from V and 9 bases from J, with 8 bases between. The CDR3 runs 11 residues. Germline V gives CDR1 GTSNPN, CDR2 SVGIG (reference sequence). This CDR3 reads CAWGNFSPLHF. In DNA, the CDR3 is TGTGCCTGGGGAAATTTTTCACCCCTCCACTTT.

V and J are TRBV3-1 (or the pseudogene TRBV3-2) and TRBJ1-5; 8 nucleotides align to TRBD1. This CDR3 spans 17 amino acids. Germline V gene lookup returns CDR1 LGHDT and CDR2 YNNKEL (reference sequence). J was trimmed by 0 bases and V by 11 bases; bases with no gene match: 15. The CDR3 spells CAARRAGGSYSNQPQHF. For the CDR3, the DNA is TGTGCCGCCAGGAGGGCAGGGGGCAGTTATAGCAATCAGCCCCAGCATTTT.

The rearrangement uses TRBV9 and TRBJ2-3, with D maybe TRBD2 (5 bases). CDR3 length equals 18 residues. CDR1 is SGDLS, CDR2 YYNGEE, per germline. Trimming cost V 0 bases and J 0 bases, with 17 bases left between them. The CDR3 bases are TGTGCCAGCAGCGTAGCTAGCCGTCCATCTCTTAGCACAGATACGCAGTATTTT. Translated: CASSVASRPSLSTDTQYF.

The chain couples TRBV6-6 to TRBJ1-1; 7 nucleotides align to TRBD1. The V and J ends lost 4 bases and 8 bases, in that order; junction bases with no gene match: 10. Per the germline V gene, CDR1 is MNHNY and CDR2 is SVGAGI (reference sequence). The CDR3 extends over 14 amino acids. CDR3 DNA: TGTGCCAGCAGTTGGAGAGACAGGGTTAGCGAAGCTTTCTTT. It specifies CASSWRDRVSEAFF.

In its sample, this clone was seen once. This sequence joins TRBV30 and TRBJ2-2; D not resolved. The germline CDR1 and CDR2 sequences are GTSNPN and SVGIG (reference sequence). This CDR3 has 12 residues. Trimming took 0 bases from V and 9 from J, leaving 8 bases between them. CDR3 DNA: TGTGCCTGGAGTGTATTTGGTCGGGAGCTGTTTTTT. It is translated as CAWSVFGRELFF.

The chain links TRBV9 to TRBJ2-5; unclear D gene. The CDR3 is made up of 12 amino acids. Looked up from germline, CDR1 is SGDLS and CDR2 is YYNGEE. Trimming took 0 bases from V and 5 from J, leaving 5 bases between them. The CDR3 bases are TGTGCCAGCAGCGTAGATGGGGAGACCCAGTACTTC. Protein sequence: CASSVDGETQYF.

V gene TRBV11-3 combines with J gene TRBJ2-7, with TRBD2 matching 9 bases. Trimming at V came to 5 bases and at J to 1 base, leaving 9 bases not matched to a gene. CDR3 length equals 16 residues. Germline V gives CDR1 SGHNT, CDR2 YENEEA. DNA for the CDR3: TGTGCCAGCAGCCTGGAGGAACTAGCGGGTTCCTACGAGCAGTACTTC. This sequence encodes CASSLEELAGSYEQYF.

The rearrangement uses TRBV11-1 and TRBJ2-7, with D possibly TRBD1 on 5 matching bases. The CDR3 is made up of 14 amino acids. Per germline, CDR1 SGHAT and CDR2 FQDESV (reference sequence). Trimming took off 5 bases at V and 7 bases at J, with 18 bases between the two ends. The CDR3: CASSGTKGPREQYF. CDR3 nucleotide sequence: TGTGCCAGCAGCGGAACAAAGGGGCCGCGGGAGCAGTACTTC.

The rearrangement joins TRBV4-1 to TRBJ1-1; the match to TRBD1 covers 7 bases. This CDR3 is built from 16 residues. The germline V gene encodes CDR1 MGHRA and CDR2 YSYEKL. The junction had 6 bases not matched to a gene; V was cut back by 1 base and J by 1 base. CDR3 nucleotides: TGCGCCAGCAGCCAAGGGAGACAGGGTACGAACACTGAAGCTTTCTTT. Translating gives CASSQGRQGTNTEAFF.